This is a list of T cell receptor beta chains from one sample in a study of T cells in Graves' hyperthyroidism and ophthalmopathy. A single record per CDR3 protein comes from TCRdb applying MiXCR to the multiplex PCR reads. The sample has fewer than 850,000 distinct CDR3 sequences; 15% to 20% are singletons. The sequenced material came from blood. The receptors come from a man in his fifties or sixties with Graves' hyperthyroidism. Each CDR3 is given with its conserved first and last residue. Fields, in order: clone size, D gene, V gene, J gene, CDR3 DNA, CDR3 protein. A D gene is named only where the DNA matches it firmly. Rows give clone size only sometimes, using once, few, many, or a class for an expanded clone.

many	NA	TRBV3-1	TRBJ2-5	TGTGCCAGCAGCCAAGACGGGGGCCCCCAAGAGACCCAGTACTTC	CASSQDGGPQETQYF
NA	TRBD2	TRBV4-1	TRBJ2-1	TGCGCCAGCAGCCAGGAAGCCCGGGAGGGGACTAGCGGGATCTCCTACAATGAGCAGTTCTTC	CASSQEAREGTSGISYNEQFF
many	NA	TRBV6-2/TRBV6-3	TRBJ2-3	TGTGCCAGCAGAACTGGGGGCGCGACAGATACGCAGTATTTT	CASRTGGATDTQYF
many	TRBD2	TRBV27	TRBJ2-1	TGTGCCAGCAGTTTACGGGCTAGCGGGAGACATGAGCAGTTCTTC	CASSLRASGRHEQFF
many	NA	TRBV9	TRBJ2-7	TGTGCCAGCAGCGCATCAGGGGCAATCACCTACGAGCAGTACTTC	CASSASGAITYEQYF
NA	NA	TRBV20-1	TRBJ2-1	TGCAGTGCCGACTCCGGGACAACCTACAATGAGCAGTTCTTC	CSADSGTTYNEQFF
NA	NA	TRBV18	TRBJ2-2	TGTGCCAGCTCACCCCTTAGGACATCTGACCCCGGGGAGCTGTTTTTT	CASSPLRTSDPGELFF
NA	NA	TRBV9	TRBJ1-3	TGTGCCAGCAGCCCGGAGTCCTCTGGAAACACCATATATTTT	CASSPESSGNTIYF
many	TRBD1	TRBV28	TRBJ1-4	TGTGCCAGTGGGACAGGGGGTAATGAAAAACTGTTTTTT	CASGTGGNEKLFF
NA	NA	TRBV28	TRBJ2-1	TGTGCCAGCAGTTTCGGCAGGCACGATGAGCAGTTCTTC	CASSFGRHDEQFF
few	NA	TRBV5-1	TRBJ1-1	TGCGCCAGCAGCTTGGCCGGGGGGTTTCTGAACACTGAAGCTTTCTTT	CASSLAGGFLNTEAFF
many	NA	TRBV27	TRBJ1-5	TGTGCCAGCAGTTTAGGGGTTAACAATCAGCCCCAGCATTTT	CASSLGVNNQPQHF
few	NA	TRBV7-6	TRBJ1-5	TGTGCCAGCAGCGCAGACCAGGCGCAGCCCCAGCATTTT	CASSADQAQPQHF
NA	NA	TRBV9	TRBJ2-2	TGTGCCAGCAGCGCGGGACGGCCCGCCGGCGGGGAGCTGTTTTTT	CASSAGRPAGGELFF
many	NA	TRBV28	TRBJ2-5	TGTGCCAGCAGTCAAGGGGATAGACGAGAGACCCAGTACTTC	CASSQGDRRETQYF
many	TRBD2	TRBV5-1	TRBJ2-1	TGCGCCAGCAGCCCCGGGACTAGCGGGTTTAGCTCCTACAATGAGCAGTTCTTC	CASSPGTSGFSSYNEQFF
many	TRBD2	TRBV7-8	TRBJ2-1	TGTGCCAGCAGCTTAGAGACTAGCGGGAGAGCCAATGAGCAGTTCTTC	CASSLETSGRANEQFF
many	NA	TRBV19	TRBJ1-2	TGTGCCAGTAGTATAGCGGCCGGGGGCGCCGGTGGCTACACCTTC	CASSIAAGGAGGYTF
many	NA	TRBV6-1	TRBJ1-4	TGTGCCAGCAGTGAAGCGCGCCGACAAGGAGAAAAACTGTTTTTT	CASSEARRQGEKLFF
NA	NA	TRBV4-1	TRBJ2-3	TGCGCCAGCAGCCAAGAACAGGGGAGGGGGACAGATACGCAGTATTTT	CASSQEQGRGTDTQYF
NA	TRBD2	TRBV4-1	TRBJ2-1	TGCGCCAGCGGCGGGAGTTTTGGGGTGGGCAATGAGCAGTTCTTC	CASGGSFGVGNEQFF
many	NA	TRBV2	TRBJ1-3	TGTGCCAGCGATTCGTTTCTAACGGGCTTTGGGGGAAACACCATATATTTT	CASDSFLTGFGGNTIYF
many	NA	TRBV6-6	TRBJ1-2	TGTGCCAGCAGTTACTCGATAAACAGGAACTTTAACTATGGCTACACCTTC	CASSYSINRNFNYGYTF
many	TRBD2	TRBV20-1	TRBJ2-7	TGCAGTGCTAGATTATACCAGCGGGGTACCTACGAGCAGTACTTC	CSARLYQRGTYEQYF
NA	TRBD2	TRBV27	TRBJ2-5	TGTGCCAGCACTCCCCTGCGGGAGATAGGAGAGACCCAGTACTTC	CASTPLREIGETQYF
many	NA	TRBV2	TRBJ1-4	TGTGCCAGCAGTGATATTGTCGGGGGCAGTGAAAAACTGTTTTTT	CASSDIVGGSEKLFF
many	NA	TRBV5-1	TRBJ2-3	TGCGCCAGCAGCTTCTCGGGAGTCGAGACAGATACGCAGTATTTT	CASSFSGVETDTQYF
NA	TRBD2	TRBV27	TRBJ2-7	TGTGCCAGCAGTTCGCCCAGCGGGAGGCCCTACGAGCAGTACTTC	CASSSPSGRPYEQYF
NA	NA	TRBV4-1	TRBJ2-2	TGCGCCAGCAGCCATGCCGCAGGGGAGCTGTTTTTT	CASSHAAGELFF
many	NA	TRBV28	TRBJ2-6	TGTGCCAGCTGGGACACACCGATCTCTGGGGCCAACGTCCTGACTTTC	CASWDTPISGANVLTF
NA	TRBD1	TRBV6-1	TRBJ2-3	TGTGCCAGCAGGAAAACAGGGGATCGCACAGATACGCAGTATTTT	CASRKTGDRTDTQYF
many	NA	TRBV12-3/TRBV12-4	TRBJ2-7	TGTGCCAGCAGTTTGGGTCCGGACACAATCTACGAGCAGTACTTC	CASSLGPDTIYEQYF
few	NA	TRBV20-1	TRBJ2-7	TGCAGTGCTAGAGATCCCCAGGGCTACGAGCAGTACTTC	CSARDPQGYEQYF
many	TRBD2	TRBV28	TRBJ2-7	TGTGCCAGCAGTTGGGGTGGCGGGGGCTACGAGCAGTACTTC	CASSWGGGGYEQYF
NA	TRBD1	TRBV28	TRBJ1-1	TGTGCCAGCAGGCTACAGGGGGCTGAAGCTTTCTTT	CASRLQGAEAFF
few	NA	TRBV13	TRBJ1-1	TGTGCCAGCATCGCCGCCCTGAACACTGAAGCTTTCTTT	CASIAALNTEAFF
many	NA	TRBV2	TRBJ1-4	TGTGCCAGCAGTGAGATGGGCAGGAATCCTGAAAAACTGTTTTTT	CASSEMGRNPEKLFF
many	NA	TRBV6-5	TRBJ2-7	TGTGCCAGCAGTTACTCATCTCGACAGCTTTACGAGCAGTACTTC	CASSYSSRQLYEQYF
many	NA	TRBV30	TRBJ2-7	TGTGCCTGGAGTCCGGGCAGGGTGGAGACCTACGAGCAGTACTTC	CAWSPGRVETYEQYF
NA	NA	TRBV6-9	TRBJ1-2	TGTGACAGCAGTTACGAAGGGGTCGGCGGCTACACCTTC	CDSSYEGVGGYTF
NA	NA	TRBV5-4	TRBJ1-2	TGTGCCAGCAGCTTTGTTGGTAACTATGGCTACACCTTC	CASSFVGNYGYTF
many	NA	TRBV28	TRBJ2-1	TGTGCCAGCAGTCCACACTACCCCCTTACAATCGATGAGCAGTTCTTC	CASSPHYPLTIDEQFF
many	TRBD2	TRBV6-2/TRBV6-3	TRBJ2-7	TGTGCCAGCATTTCGGAGGTAGCGGGCGTTAAGGGAGACGAGCAGTACTTC	CASISEVAGVKGDEQYF
few	TRBD1	TRBV6-6	TRBJ1-3	TGTGCCAGCAGTTACTGGGGGACAGGGGTCTCTGGAAACACCATATATTTT	CASSYWGTGVSGNTIYF
NA	NA	TRBV13	TRBJ2-1	TGTGCCAGCAGCTTGTCGCTGGAAGACAATGAGCAGTTCTTC	CASSLSLEDNEQFF
NA	TRBD2	TRBV6-1	TRBJ2-5	TGTGCCAGCACTCCGGGACTAGCGGGAACGGAGACCCAGTACTTC	CASTPGLAGTETQYF
many	TRBD1	TRBV12-3/TRBV12-4	TRBJ2-5	TGTGCCAGCAGTTTGGAGGACAGGGGGACCCAGTACTTC	CASSLEDRGTQYF
many	NA	TRBV6-2/TRBV6-3	TRBJ1-5	TGTGCCAGCAGTCGGGACTTACAGCCCCAGCATTTT	CASSRDLQPQHF
NA	NA	TRBV7-6	TRBJ2-3	TGTGCCAGCAGCTTAAACCAGCTTGATACGCAGTATTTT	CASSLNQLDTQYF
many	TRBD1	TRBV12-3/TRBV12-4	TRBJ2-1	TGTGCCAGCAGTCGGGACAGGGGGAATGAGCAGTTCTTC	CASSRDRGNEQFF
NA	TRBD1	TRBV19	TRBJ2-7	TGTGCCAGTAGTATCTTACCGACAGGGGGACCCTACGAGCAGTACTTC	CASSILPTGGPYEQYF
few	TRBD1	TRBV13	TRBJ2-1	TGTGCCAGCAGCTATACAGGGGACGCCTACAATGAGCAGTTCTTC	CASSYTGDAYNEQFF
few	TRBD2	TRBV7-9	TRBJ2-1	TGTGCCAGCAGCTTCTGGACTAGCGGGATCGACAATGAGCAGTTCTTC	CASSFWTSGIDNEQFF